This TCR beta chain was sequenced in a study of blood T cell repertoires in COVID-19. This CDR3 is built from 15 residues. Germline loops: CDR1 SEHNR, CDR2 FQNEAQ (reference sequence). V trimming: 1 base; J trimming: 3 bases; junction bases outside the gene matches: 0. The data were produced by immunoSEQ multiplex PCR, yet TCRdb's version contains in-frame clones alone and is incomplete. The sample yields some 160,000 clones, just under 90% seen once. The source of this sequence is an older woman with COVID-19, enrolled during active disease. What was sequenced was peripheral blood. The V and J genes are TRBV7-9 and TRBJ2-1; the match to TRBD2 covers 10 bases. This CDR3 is CASSLVAGGYNEQFF. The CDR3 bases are TGTGCCAGCAGCTTAGTAGCGGGGGGCTACAATGAGCAGTTCTTC.